The 18 T cell receptor beta chains below come from one sample, sequenced in a study of blood T cell repertoires in COVID-19. Libraries were prepared by immunoSEQ multiplex PCR; TCRdb keeps only in-frame clonotypes and omits some of them. The table lists about 100,000 clones, approximately 90% of them singletons, with 4% to 6% in the top ten. Sequences were obtained from peripheral blood. The receptors shown here come from a man aged 45-60 years with acute or convalescent COVID-19.

The rearrangement joins TRBV6-4 to TRBJ2-1; 7 bases line up with TRBD2. CDR1 is MRHNA, CDR2 SNTAGT, per germline. Trimming removed 8 bases from V and 12 bases from J; junction bases left unmatched: 13. The CDR3 runs 13 residues. The DNA of the CDR3 is TGTGCCAGCGGGGGAAGGGAGGGCGAAGTGCAGTTCTTC. It encodes CASGGREGEVQFF.

The V and J genes are TRBV9 and TRBJ2-2; TRBD2 matches at 10 bases. V was pared by 3 bases and J by 3 bases, with 2 bases of the junction left unmatched. The CDR3 is made up of 15 amino acids. Per germline, CDR1 SGDLS and CDR2 YYNGEE. CDR3 residues: CASSASGSYTGELFF. The CDR3 coding sequence is TGTGCCAGCAGCGCTAGCGGGAGTTACACCGGGGAGCTGTTTTTT.

V is TRBV7-8 and J is TRBJ1-5; D is unclear. Germline V gene data show CDR1 as SGHVS and CDR2 as FQNEAQ. V gave up 5 bases and J gave up 0 bases, with 11 bases separating them. This CDR3 is built from 15 residues. CDR3: CASSIGLHSNQPQHF. The CDR3 DNA is TGTGCCAGCAGCATCGGACTCCATAGCAATCAGCCCCAGCATTTT.

This clone was observed once. The chain carries TRBV30 and TRBJ1-1; no clear D. V was cut by 2 bases and J by 0 bases, with 10 bases left in between. This CDR3 is 14 amino acids long. The germline CDR1 and CDR2 sequences are GTSNPN and SVGIG (reference sequence). CDR3 sequence (DNA): TGTGCCTGGAGTCCTTTTGGGCTGAACACTGAAGCTTTCTTT. This encodes CAWSPFGLNTEAFF.

J is TRBJ2-2 and V is TRBV30; the match to TRBD2 covers 12 bases. Germline V gene sequence: CDR1 GTSNPN, CDR2 SVGIG (reference sequence). J was trimmed by 7 bases and V by 6 bases; bases with no gene match: 9. The CDR3 totals 15 residues. CDR3 region: CACPSGRAGVGELFF. The CDR3 DNA follows: TGTGCCTGCCCTAGCGGGAGGGCCGGCGTCGGGGAGCTGTTTTTT. Full variable domain (remainder filled in from reference TRBV30 and TRBJ2-2): SQTIHQWPATLVQPVGSPLSLECTVEGTSNPNLYWYRQAAGRGLQLLFYSVGIGQISSEVPQNLSASRPQDRQFILSSKKLLLSDSGFYLCACPSGRAGVGELFFGEGSRLTVL.

The chain has TRBV19 and TRBJ1-5; D possibly corresponds to TRBD1 (6 bases). Between the trimmed V and J ends, which lost 5 bases and 2 bases, there was a span of 16 bases. The germline V gene encodes CDR1 LNHDA and CDR2 SQIVND (reference sequence). The CDR3 length is 16 residues. The CDR3 DNA reads as TGTGCCAGTAGTCTCCCCCGGGGGGCTGGCAATCAGCCCCAGCATTTT. It encodes CASSLPRGAGNQPQHF.

CDR3 residues: CSVSGLAGGDEQFF. The CDR3 DNA sequence: TGCAGCGTTTCTGGACTAGCGGGAGGAGACGAGCAGTTCTTC. The rearrangement joins TRBV29-1 to TRBJ2-1; 14 nucleotides match TRBD2. The CDR3 length is 14 residues. After removal of 5 bases from V and 10 bases from J, the junction contained 7 bases not matched to a gene. The germline V gene has CDR1 SQVTM and CDR2 ANQGSEA.

The chain recombines TRBV5-8 with TRBJ2-1, with 8 bases fitting TRBD2. The V and J ends lost 2 bases and 5 bases, in that order; junction bases with no gene match: 6. The germline V gene encodes CDR1 SGHTS and CDR2 YDEGEE. The CDR3 length is 15 residues. The DNA of the CDR3 is TGTGCCAGCAGCTTTGGGACTAGAAGGGACAATGAGCAGTTCTTC. Translation: CASSFGTRRDNEQFF. The whole variable domain, remainder taken from reference TRBV5-8 and TRBJ2-1, is EAGVTQSPTHLIKTRGQQATLRCSPISGHTSVYWYQQALGLGLQFLLWYDEGEERNRGNFPPRFSGRQFPNYSSELNVNALELEDSALYLCASSFGTRRDNEQFFGPGTRLTVL.

The chain joins TRBV10-1 to TRBJ2-7, with a possible D match to TRBD2 (6 bases). The CDR3 is 16 amino acids. Trimming shortened V by 4 bases and J by 0 bases, and 16 bases separated the two germline ends. The germline CDR1 and CDR2 sequences are WNHNN and SYGVQD (reference sequence). CDR3 in DNA: TGCGCCAGCAGTGTAGCGGAGGAAAAGGGCTCCTACGAGCAGTACTTC. Protein sequence: CASSVAEEKGSYEQYF.

The chain joins TRBV4-3 to TRBJ2-7, with D possibly being TRBD1 (6 bases). This CDR3 is 19 amino acids long. Trimming cost V 0 bases and J 3 bases, with 24 bases left between them. The germline gives CDR1 LGHNA, CDR2 YSLEER. CDR3 region: CASSQDRNYKGQGFYEQYF. DNA for the CDR3: TGCGCCAGCAGCCAAGATCGAAATTATAAGGGACAAGGCTTCTACGAGCAGTACTTC.

The rearrangement joins TRBV30 to TRBJ1-5, with D possibly matching TRBD1 (5 bases). CDR3 length: 16 amino acids. V gave up 5 bases and J gave up 0 bases, with 17 bases separating them. Germline V gene sequence: CDR1 GTSNPN, CDR2 SVGIG (reference sequence). For the CDR3, the DNA is TGTGCCTGGGGCGTGGGCCTGACAGATAGCAATCAGCCCCAGCATTTT. Translated, it gives CAWGVGLTDSNQPQHF.

The rearrangement joins TRBV6-5 to TRBJ2-1, with D possibly being TRBD1 (6 bases). V was pared by 8 bases and J by 5 bases, with 16 bases between. This CDR3 region has 14 residues. Germline CDR1 and CDR2: MNHEY and SVGAGI. CDR3 sequence reads: CASGIGTNDNEQFF. CDR3 DNA: TGTGCCAGCGGTATCGGGACAAACGACAATGAGCAGTTCTTC.

The rearrangement joins TRBV11-3 to TRBJ2-7, with 8 bases identical to TRBD2. V trimming: 3 bases; J trimming: 4 bases; junction bases outside the gene matches: 8. Germline-derived CDR1 and CDR2 are SGHNT and YENEEA. This CDR3 contains 15 residues. CDR3 DNA: TGTGCCAGCAGCTTGAGGACTAGCTCACGATACGAGCAGTACTTC. It encodes CASSLRTSSRYEQYF.

The chain couples TRBV5-5 to TRBJ2-5, with 8 bases fitting TRBD2. Trimming cost V 0 bases and J 2 bases; bases outside gene matches: 3. In germline, CDR1 is SGHKS, CDR2 YYEKEE (reference sequence). The CDR3 contains 15 residues. Here the CDR3 reads CASSLEGGRQETQYF. The CDR3 DNA reads TGTGCCAGCAGCTTGGAGGGCGGGAGGCAAGAGACCCAGTACTTC.

The chain uses TRBV2 and TRBJ1-1; TRBD1 aligns across 8 bases. CDR1 and CDR2 from the germline V gene are SNHLY and FYNNEI. The junction had 5 bases not matched to a gene; V was cut back by 6 bases and J by 2 bases. The CDR3 spans 14 residues. CDR3 sequence: CASRKGQGNTEAFF. The DNA of the CDR3 is TGTGCCAGCAGAAAAGGACAGGGAAACACTGAAGCTTTCTTT.

Note on this clone: Its ends do not fully match the called genes, so a read error is possible. The rearrangement links TRBV28 to TRBJ2-3; no firm D call. Germline-derived CDR1 and CDR2 are MDHEN and SYDVKM. CDR3 length: 13 residues. The CDR3 loop reads CASSLREPTNPVF. The CDR3 DNA sequence: TGTGCCAGCAGTTTGCGAGAACCGACAAATCCCGTTTTT.

V gene TRBV30 combines with J gene TRBJ1-3; D is perhaps TRBD1 (6 bases). This CDR3 spans 13 amino acids. From germline, CDR1 is GTSNPN and CDR2 SVGIG (reference sequence). The V gene lost 5 bases and the J gene lost 0 bases, with 8 bases spanning the gap. Here the CDR3 reads CAWGQTSGNTIYF. The CDR3, as DNA: TGTGCCTGGGGACAGACCTCTGGAAACACCATATATTTT.

The rearrangement joins TRBV7-2 to TRBJ1-1; TRBD1 might be the D (5 bases). The ends were cut back, 3 bases at V and 4 bases at J, with 12 bases in the middle. Germline V gene data show CDR1 as SGHTA and CDR2 as FQGNSA. The CDR3 covers 14 residues. CDR3 sequence (DNA): TGTGCCAGCAGCTTTCAGGGTGGCTTCACTGAAGCTTTCTTT. Amino acids: CASSFQGGFTEAFF. The full variable domain, rest sourced from reference TRBV7-2 and TRBJ1-1, is GAGVSQSPSNKVTEKGKDVELRCDPISGHTALYWYRQSLGQGLEFLIYFQGNSAPDKSGLPSDRFSAERTGGSVSTLTIQRTQQEDSAVYLCASSFQGGFTEAFFGQGTRLTVV.